This T cell receptor beta chain was retrieved from a study of T cells in Graves' hyperthyroidism and ophthalmopathy. Authors of the study amplified TCR beta CDR3 regions from RNA transcripts. During a first-round RT-PCR of the TCR CDR3, the HTBI primer set was used. A single record per CDR3 protein comes from TCRdb applying MiXCR to the multiplex PCR reads. The sample lists 550,000 to 700,000 distinct CDR3 sequences; roughly 46% were seen once. The specimen was peripheral blood or thyroid tissue (not recorded which). The clonotype originates from an adult woman with Graves' disease, either hyperthyroidism or ophthalmopathy (not recorded which).

The CDR3 loop is CAWTVNTEAFF. In DNA, the CDR3 is TGTGCCTGGACCGTGAACACTGAAGCTTTCTTT. The chain couples TRBV30 to TRBJ1-1; D is undetermined. The CDR3 extends over 11 amino acids. The germline gives CDR1 GTSNPN, CDR2 SVGIG (reference sequence). The V end lost 4 bases, the J end lost 0 bases, and 3 bases lay between the germline ends.